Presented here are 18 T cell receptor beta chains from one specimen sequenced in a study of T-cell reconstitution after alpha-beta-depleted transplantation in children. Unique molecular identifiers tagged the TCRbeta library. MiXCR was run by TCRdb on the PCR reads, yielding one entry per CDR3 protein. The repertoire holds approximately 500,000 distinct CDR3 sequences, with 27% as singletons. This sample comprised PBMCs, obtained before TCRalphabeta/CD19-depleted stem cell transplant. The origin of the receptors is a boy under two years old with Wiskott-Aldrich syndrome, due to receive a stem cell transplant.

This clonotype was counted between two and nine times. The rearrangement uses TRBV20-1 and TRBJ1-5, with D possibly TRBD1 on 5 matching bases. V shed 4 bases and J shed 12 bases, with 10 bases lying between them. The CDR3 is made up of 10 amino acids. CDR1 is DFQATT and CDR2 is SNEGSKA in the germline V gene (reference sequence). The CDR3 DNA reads TGCAGTGCTAAAGCAGGGCTCCAGCATTTT. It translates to CSAKAGLQHF.

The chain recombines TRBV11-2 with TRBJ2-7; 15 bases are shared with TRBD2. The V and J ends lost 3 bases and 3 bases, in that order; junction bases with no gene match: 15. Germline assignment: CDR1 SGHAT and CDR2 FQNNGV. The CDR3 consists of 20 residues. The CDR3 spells CASSLHMLGLAGGRLYEQYF. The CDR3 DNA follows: TGTGCCAGCAGCTTGCACATGTTGGGACTAGCGGGAGGCCGACTCTACGAGCAGTACTTC. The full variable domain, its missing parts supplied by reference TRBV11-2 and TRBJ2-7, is EAGVAQSPRYKIIEKRQSVAFWCNPISGHATLYWYQQILGQGPKLLIQFQNNGVVDDSQLPKDRFSAERLKGVDSTLKIQPAKLEDSAVYLCASSLHMLGLAGGRLYEQYFGPGTRLTVT.

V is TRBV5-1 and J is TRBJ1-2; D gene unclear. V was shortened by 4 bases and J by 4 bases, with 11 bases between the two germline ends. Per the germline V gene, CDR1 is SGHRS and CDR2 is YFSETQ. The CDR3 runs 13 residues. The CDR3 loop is CASSVFVGYGYTF. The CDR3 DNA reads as TGCGCCAGCAGCGTGTTCGTGGGCTATGGCTACACCTTC.

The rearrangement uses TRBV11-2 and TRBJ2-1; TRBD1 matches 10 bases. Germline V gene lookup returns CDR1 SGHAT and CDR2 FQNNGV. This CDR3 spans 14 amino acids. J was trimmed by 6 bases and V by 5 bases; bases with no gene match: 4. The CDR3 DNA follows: TGTGCCAGCAGCCCGGACAGGGGGGCCAATGAGCAGTTCTTC. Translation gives CASSPDRGANEQFF.

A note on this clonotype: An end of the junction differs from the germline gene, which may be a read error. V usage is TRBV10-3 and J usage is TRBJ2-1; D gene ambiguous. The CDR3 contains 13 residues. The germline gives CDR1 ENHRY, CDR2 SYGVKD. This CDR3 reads CAQHSSSYNEQSF. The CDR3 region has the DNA TGTGCCCAACATTCGAGTTCCTACAATGAGCAGTCCTTC.

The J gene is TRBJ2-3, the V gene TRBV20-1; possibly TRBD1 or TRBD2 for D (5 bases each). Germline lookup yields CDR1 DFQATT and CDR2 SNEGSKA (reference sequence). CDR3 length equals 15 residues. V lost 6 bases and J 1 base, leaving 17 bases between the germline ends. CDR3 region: CSANSGGSGTDTQYF. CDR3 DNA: TGCAGTGCAAATTCTGGGGGATCGGGCACAGATACGCAGTATTTT.

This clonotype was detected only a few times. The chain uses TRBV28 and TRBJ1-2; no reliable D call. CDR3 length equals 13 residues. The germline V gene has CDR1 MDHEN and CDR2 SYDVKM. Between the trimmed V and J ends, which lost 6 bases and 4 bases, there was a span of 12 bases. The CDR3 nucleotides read TGTGCCAGCAGGGTGGCCCTCCGCTATGGCTACACCTTC. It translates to CASRVALRYGYTF.

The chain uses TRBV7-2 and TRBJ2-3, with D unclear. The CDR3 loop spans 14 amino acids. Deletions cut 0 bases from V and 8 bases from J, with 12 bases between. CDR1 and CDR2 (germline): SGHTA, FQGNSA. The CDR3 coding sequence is TGTGCCAGCAGCTTAGCTGTGCGTTCGGGTACGCAGTATTTT. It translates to CASSLAVRSGTQYF.

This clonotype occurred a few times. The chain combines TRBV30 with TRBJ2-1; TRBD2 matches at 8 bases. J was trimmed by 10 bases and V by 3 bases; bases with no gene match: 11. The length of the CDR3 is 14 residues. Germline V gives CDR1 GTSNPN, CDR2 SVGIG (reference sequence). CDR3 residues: CAWRGIAGGGEQFF. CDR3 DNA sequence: TGTGCCTGGAGGGGTATCGCGGGAGGTGGAGAGCAGTTCTTC.

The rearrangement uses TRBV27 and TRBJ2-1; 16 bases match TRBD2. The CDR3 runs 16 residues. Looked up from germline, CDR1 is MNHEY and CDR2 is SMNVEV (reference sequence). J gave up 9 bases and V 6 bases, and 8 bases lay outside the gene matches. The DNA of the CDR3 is TGTGCCAGCAGAAAACCGGGACTAGCGGGAGGGGCTGAGCAGTTCTTC. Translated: CASRKPGLAGGAEQFF.

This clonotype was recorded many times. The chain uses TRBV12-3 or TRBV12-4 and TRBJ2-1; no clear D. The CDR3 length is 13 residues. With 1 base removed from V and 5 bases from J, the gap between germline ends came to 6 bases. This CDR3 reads CASSLDPNNEQFF. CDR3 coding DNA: TGTGCCAGCAGTTTAGACCCGAACAATGAGCAGTTCTTC.

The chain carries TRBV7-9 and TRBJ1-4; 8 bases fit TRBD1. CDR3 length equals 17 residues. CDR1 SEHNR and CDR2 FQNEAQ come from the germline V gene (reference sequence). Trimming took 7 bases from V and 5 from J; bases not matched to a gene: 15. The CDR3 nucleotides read TGTGCCAGCAATAACCGACAGGGGTTAGGGACGAATGAAAAACTGTTTTTT. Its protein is CASNNRQGLGTNEKLFF.

CDR3 amino acids: CASSSLQGDEQFF. CDR3 DNA sequence: TGTGCCAGTAGTTCCCTACAGGGTGATGAGCAGTTCTTC. The chain is built from TRBV19 and TRBJ2-1; tentatively, D is TRBD1 (6 bases). The CDR3 totals 13 residues. Trimming pared 5 bases from V and 8 bases from J, leaving 13 bases between. The germline CDR1 and CDR2 sequences are LNHDA and SQIVND (reference sequence).

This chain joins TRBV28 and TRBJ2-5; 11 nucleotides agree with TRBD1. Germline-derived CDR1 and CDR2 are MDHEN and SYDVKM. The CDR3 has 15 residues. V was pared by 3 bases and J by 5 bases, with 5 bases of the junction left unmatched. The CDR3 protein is CASSFSDRGRETQYF. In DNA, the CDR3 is TGTGCCAGCAGTTTTTCGGACAGGGGGCGGGAGACCCAGTACTTC. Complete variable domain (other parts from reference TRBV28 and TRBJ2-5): DVKVTQSSRYLVKRTGEKVFLECVQDMDHENMFWYRQDPGLGLRLIYFSYDVKMKEKGDIPEGYSVSREKKERFSLILESASTNQTSMYLCASSFSDRGRETQYFGPGTRLLVL.

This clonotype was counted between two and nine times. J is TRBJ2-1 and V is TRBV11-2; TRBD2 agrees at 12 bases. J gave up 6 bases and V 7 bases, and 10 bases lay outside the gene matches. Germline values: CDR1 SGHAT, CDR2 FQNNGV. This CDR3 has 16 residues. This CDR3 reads CASNPRTSGISNEQFF. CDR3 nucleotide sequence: TGTGCCAGCAACCCGAGGACTAGCGGGATAAGCAATGAGCAGTTCTTC.

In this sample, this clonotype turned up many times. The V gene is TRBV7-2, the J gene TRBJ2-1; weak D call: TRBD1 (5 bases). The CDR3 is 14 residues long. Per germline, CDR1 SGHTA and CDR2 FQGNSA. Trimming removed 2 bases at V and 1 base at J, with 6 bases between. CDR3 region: CASSLRQSYNEQFF. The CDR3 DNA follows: TGTGCCAGCAGCTTACGACAGTCCTACAATGAGCAGTTCTTC. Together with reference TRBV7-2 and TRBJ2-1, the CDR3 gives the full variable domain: GAGVSQSPSNKVTEKGKDVELRCDPISGHTALYWYRQSLGQGLEFLIYFQGNSAPDKSGLPSDRFSAERTGGSVSTLTIQRTQQEDSAVYLCASSLRQSYNEQFFGPGTRLTVL.

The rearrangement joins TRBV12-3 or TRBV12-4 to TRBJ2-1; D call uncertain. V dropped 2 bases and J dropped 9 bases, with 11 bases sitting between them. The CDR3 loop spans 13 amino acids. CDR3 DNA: TGTGCCAGCAGTTTAATTAGGAGTTCTGAGCAGTTCTTC. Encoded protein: CASSLIRSSEQFF.

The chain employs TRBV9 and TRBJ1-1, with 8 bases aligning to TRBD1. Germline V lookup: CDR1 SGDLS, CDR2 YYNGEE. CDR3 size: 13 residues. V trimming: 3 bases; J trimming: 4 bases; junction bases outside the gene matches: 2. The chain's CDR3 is CASSGDRSTEAFF. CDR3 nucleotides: TGTGCCAGCAGCGGGGACAGGAGCACTGAAGCTTTCTTT.